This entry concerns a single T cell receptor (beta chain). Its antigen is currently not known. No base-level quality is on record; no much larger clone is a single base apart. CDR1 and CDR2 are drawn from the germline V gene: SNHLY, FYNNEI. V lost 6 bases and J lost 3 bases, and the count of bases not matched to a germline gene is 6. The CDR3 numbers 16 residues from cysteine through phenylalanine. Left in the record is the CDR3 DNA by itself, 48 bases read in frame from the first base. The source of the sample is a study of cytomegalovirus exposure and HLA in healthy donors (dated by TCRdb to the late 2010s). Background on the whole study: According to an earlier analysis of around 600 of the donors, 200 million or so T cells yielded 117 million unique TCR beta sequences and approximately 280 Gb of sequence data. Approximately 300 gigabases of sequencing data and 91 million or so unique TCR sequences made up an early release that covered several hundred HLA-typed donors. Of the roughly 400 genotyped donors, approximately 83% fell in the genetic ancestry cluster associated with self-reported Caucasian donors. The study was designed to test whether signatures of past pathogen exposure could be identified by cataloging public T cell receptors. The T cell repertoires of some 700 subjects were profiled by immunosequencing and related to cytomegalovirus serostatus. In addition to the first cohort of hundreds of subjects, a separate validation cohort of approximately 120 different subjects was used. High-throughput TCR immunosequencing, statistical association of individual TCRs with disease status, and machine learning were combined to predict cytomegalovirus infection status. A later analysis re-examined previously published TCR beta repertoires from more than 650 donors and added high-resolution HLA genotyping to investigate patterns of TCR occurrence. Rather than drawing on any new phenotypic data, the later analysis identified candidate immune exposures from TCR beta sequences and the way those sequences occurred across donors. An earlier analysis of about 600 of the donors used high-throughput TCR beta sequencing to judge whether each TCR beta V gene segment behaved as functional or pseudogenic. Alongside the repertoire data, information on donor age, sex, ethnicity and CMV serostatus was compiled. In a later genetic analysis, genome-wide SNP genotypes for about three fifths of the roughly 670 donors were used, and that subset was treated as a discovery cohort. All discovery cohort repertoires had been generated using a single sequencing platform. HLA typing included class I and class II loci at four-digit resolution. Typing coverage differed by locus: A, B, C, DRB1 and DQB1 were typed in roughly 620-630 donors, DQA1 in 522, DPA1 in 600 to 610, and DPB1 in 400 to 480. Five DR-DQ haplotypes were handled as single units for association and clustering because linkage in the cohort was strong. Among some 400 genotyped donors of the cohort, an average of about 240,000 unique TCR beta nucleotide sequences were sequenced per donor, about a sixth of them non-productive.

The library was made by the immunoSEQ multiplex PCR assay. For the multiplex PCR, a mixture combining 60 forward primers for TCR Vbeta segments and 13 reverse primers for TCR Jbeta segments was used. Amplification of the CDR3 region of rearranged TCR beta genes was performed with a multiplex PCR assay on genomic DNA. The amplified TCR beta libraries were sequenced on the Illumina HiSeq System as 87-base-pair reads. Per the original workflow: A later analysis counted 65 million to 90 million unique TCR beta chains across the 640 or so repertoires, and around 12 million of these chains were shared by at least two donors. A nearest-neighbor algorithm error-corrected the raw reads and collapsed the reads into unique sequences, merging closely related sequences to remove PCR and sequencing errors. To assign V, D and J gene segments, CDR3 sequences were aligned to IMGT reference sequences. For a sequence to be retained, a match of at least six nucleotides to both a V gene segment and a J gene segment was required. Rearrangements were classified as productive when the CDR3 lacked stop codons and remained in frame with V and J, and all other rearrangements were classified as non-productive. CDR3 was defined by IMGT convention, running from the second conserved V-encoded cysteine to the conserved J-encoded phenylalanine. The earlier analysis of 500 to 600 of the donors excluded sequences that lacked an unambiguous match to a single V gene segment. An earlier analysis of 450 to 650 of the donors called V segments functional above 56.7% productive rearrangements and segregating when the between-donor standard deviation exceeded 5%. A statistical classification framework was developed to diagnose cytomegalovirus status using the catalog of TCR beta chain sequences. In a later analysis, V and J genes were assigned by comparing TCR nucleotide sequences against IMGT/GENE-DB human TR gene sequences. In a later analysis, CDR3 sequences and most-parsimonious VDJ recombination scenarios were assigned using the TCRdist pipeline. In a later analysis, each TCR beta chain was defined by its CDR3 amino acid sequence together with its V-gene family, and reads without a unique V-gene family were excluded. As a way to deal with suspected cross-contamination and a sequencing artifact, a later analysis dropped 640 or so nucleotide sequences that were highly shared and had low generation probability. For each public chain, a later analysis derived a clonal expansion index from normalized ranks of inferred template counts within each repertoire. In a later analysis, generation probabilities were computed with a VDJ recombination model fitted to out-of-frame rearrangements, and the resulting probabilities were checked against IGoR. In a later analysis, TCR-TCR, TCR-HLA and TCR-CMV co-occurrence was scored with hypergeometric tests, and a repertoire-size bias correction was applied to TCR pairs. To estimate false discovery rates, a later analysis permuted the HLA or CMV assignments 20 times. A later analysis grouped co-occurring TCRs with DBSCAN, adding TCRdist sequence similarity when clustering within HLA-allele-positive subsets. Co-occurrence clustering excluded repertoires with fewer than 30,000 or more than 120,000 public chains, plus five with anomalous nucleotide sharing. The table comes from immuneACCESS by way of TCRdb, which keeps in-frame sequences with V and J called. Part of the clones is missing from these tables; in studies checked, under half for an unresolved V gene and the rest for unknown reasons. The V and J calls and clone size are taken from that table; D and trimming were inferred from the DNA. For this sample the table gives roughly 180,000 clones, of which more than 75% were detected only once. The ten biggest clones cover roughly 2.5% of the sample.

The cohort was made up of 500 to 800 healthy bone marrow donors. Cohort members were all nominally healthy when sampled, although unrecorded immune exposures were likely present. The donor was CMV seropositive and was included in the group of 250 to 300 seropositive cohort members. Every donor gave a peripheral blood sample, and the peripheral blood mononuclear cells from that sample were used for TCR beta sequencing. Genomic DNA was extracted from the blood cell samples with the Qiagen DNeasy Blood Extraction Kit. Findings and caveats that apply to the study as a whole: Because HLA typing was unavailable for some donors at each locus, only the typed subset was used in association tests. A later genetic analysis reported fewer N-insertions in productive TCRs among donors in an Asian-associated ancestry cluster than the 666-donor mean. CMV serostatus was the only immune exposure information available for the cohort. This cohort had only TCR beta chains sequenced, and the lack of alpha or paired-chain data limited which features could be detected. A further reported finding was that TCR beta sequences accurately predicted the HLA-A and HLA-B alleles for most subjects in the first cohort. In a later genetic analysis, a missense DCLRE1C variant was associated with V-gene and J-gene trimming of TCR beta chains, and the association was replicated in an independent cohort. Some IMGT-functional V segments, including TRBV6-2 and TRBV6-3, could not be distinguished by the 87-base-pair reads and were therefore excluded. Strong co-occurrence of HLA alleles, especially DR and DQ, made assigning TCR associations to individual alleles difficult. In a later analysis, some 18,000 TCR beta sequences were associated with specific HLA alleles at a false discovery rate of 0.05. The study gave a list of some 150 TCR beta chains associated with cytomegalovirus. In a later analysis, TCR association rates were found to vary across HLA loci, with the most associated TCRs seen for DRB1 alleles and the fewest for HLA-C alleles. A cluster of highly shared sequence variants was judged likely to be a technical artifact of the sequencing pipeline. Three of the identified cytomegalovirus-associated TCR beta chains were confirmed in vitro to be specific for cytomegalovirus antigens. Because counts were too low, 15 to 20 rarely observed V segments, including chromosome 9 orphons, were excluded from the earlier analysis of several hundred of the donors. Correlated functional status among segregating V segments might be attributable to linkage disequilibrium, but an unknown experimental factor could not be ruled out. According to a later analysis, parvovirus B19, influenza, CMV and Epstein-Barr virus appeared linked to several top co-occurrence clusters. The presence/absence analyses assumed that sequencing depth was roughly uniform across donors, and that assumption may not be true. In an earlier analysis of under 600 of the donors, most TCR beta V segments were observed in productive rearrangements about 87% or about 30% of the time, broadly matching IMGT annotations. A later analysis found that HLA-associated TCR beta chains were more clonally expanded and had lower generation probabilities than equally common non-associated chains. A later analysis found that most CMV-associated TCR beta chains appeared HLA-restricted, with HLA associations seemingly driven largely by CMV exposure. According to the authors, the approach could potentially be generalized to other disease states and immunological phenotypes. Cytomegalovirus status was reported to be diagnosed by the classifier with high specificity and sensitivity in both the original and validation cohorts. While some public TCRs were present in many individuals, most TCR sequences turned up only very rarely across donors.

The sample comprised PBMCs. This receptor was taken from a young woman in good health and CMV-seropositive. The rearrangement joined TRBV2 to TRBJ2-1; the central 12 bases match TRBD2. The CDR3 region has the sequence CASSRTSGGIYNEQFF. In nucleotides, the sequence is TGTGCCAGCAGCCGTACTAGCGGGGGGATCTACAATGAGCAGTTCTTC.